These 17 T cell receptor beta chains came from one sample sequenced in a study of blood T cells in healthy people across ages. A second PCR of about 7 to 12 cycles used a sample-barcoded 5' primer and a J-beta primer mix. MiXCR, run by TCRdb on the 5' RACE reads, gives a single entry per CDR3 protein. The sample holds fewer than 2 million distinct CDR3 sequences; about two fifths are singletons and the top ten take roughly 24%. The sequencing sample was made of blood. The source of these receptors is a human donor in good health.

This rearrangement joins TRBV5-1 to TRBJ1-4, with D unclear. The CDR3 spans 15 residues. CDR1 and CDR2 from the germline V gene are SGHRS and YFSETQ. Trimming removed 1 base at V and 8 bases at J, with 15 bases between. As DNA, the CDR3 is TGCGCCAGCAGCTTGTCTCAGCAGGATGGCGAAAAACTGTTTTTT. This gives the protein CASSLSQQDGEKLFF.

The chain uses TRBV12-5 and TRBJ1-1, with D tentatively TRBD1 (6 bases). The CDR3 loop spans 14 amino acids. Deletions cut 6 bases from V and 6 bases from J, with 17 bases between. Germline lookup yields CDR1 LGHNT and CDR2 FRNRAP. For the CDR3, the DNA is TGTGCTAGTGGCCGGGGCAGGGGTTTCCCTGAAGCTTTCTTT. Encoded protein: CASGRGRGFPEAFF.

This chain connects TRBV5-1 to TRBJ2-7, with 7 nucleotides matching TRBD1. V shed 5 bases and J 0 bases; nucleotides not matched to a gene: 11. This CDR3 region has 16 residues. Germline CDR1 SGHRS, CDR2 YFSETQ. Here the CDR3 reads CASSTGTDFFSYEQYF. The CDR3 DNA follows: TGCGCCAGCAGTACCGGGACAGATTTTTTCTCCTACGAGCAGTACTTC.

As DNA, the CDR3 is TGCAGCGTTGTTAGACAGGGGAACACCGGGGAGCTGTTTTTT. As protein: CSVVRQGNTGELFF. The rearrangement links TRBV29-1 to TRBJ2-2, with 7 bases aligning to TRBD1. The germline CDR1 and CDR2 sequences are SQVTM and ANQGSEA. The V segment lost 4 bases and the J segment 1 base; nucleotides outside the gene matches: 3. This CDR3 region has 14 residues.

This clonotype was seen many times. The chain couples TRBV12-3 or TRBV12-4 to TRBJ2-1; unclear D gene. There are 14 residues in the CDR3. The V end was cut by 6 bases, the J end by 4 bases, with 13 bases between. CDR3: CASRRSGVYNEQFF. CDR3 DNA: TGTGCCAGCAGGCGATCCGGAGTTTACAATGAGCAGTTCTTC.

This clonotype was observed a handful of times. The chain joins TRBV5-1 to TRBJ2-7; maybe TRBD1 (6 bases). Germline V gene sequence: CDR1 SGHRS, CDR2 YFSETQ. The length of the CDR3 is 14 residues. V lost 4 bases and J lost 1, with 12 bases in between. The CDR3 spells CASSAPDRSYEQYF. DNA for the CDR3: TGCGCCAGCAGCGCACCGGACAGATCCTACGAGCAGTACTTC.

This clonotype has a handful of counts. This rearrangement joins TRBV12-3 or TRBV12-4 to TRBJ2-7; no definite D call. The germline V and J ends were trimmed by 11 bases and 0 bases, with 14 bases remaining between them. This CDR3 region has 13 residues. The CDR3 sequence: CASGWSSSYEQYF. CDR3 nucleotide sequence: TGTGCCTCCGGCTGGAGCAGCTCCTACGAGCAGTACTTC.

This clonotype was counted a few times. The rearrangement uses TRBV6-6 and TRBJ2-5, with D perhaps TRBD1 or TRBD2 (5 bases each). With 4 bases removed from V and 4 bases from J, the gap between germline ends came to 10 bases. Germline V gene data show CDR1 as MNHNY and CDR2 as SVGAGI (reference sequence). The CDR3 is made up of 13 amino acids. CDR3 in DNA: TGTGCCAGCAGTTTGGGACGTATAGAGACCCAGTACTTC. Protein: CASSLGRIETQYF.

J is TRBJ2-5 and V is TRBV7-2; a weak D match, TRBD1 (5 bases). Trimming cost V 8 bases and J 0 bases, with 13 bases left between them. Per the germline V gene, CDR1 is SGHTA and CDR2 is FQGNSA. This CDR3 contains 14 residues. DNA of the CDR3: TGTGCCAGCGGTGGGTCAGGGAACCAAGAGACCCAGTACTTC. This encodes CASGGSGNQETQYF.

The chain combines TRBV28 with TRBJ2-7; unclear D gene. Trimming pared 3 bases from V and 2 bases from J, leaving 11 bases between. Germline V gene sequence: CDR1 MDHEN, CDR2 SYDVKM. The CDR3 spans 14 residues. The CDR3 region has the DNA TGTGCCAGCAGTTTGCGCCGTCGAGCCTACGAGCAGTACTTC. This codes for CASSLRRRAYEQYF.

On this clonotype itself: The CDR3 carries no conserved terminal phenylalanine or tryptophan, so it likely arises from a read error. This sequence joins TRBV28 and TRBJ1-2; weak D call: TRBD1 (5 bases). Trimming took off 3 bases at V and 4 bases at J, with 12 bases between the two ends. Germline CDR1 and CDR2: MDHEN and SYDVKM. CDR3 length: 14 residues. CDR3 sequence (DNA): TGTGCCAGCAGTTTCCCCGGGACTCGCTATGGCTACACCCTC. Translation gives CASSFPGTRYGYTL.

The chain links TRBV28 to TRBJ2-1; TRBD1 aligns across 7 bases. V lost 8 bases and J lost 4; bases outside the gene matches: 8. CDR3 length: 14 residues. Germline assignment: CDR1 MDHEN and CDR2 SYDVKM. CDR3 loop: CASGQDATYNEQFF. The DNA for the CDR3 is TGTGCCAGCGGACAGGACGCGACATACAATGAGCAGTTCTTC.

Written as DNA, the CDR3 is TGTGCCACCAGCACGCAGGGTTACGAGCAGTACTTC. It is translated as CATSTQGYEQYF. The chain couples TRBV15 to TRBJ2-7; tentatively, D is TRBD1 (5 bases). V lost 4 bases and J lost 4, with 8 bases in between. Looked up from germline, CDR1 is LNHNV and CDR2 is YYDKDF (reference sequence). The CDR3 covers 12 residues.

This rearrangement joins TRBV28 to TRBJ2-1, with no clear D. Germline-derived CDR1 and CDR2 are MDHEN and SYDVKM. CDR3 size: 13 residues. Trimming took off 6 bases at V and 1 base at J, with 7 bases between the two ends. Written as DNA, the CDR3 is TGTGCCAGCAGATATTCATCCTACAATGAGCAGTTCTTC. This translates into CASRYSSYNEQFF.

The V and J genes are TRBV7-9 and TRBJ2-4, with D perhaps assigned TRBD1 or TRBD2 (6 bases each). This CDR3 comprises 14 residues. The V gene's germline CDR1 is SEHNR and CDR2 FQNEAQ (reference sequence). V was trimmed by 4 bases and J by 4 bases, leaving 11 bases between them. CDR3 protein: CASSSRGGKNIQYF. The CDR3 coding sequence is TGTGCCAGCAGCTCCCGAGGGGGGAAAAACATTCAGTACTTC.

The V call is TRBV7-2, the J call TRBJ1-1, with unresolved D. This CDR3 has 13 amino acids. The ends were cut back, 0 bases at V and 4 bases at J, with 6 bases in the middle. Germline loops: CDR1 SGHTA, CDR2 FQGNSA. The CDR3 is CASSLASITEAFF. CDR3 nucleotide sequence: TGTGCCAGCAGCTTAGCGTCAATCACTGAAGCTTTCTTT.

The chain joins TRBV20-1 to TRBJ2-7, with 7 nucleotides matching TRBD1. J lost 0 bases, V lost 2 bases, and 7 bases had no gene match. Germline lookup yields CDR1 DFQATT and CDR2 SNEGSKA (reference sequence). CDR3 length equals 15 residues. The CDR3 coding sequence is TGCAGTGCTAGATGGGACAGCTCGTACTCCTACGAGCAGTACTTC. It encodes CSARWDSSYSYEQYF.